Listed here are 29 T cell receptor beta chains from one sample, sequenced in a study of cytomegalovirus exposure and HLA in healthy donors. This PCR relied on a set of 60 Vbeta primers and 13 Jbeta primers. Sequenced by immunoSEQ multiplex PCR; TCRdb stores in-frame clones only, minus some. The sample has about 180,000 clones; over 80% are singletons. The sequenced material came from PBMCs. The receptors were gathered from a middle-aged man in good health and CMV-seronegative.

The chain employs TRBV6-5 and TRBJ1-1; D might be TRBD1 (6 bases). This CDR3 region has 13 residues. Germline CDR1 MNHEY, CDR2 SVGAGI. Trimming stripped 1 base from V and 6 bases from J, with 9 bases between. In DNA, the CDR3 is TGTGCCAGCAGTTACTTCAGGGGCGCTGAAGCTTTCTTT. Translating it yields CASSYFRGAEAFF.

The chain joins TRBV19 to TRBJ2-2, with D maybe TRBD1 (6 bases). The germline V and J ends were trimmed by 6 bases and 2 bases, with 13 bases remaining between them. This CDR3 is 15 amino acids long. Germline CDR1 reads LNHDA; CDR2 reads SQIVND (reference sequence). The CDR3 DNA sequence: TGTGCCAGTAGGGTGACAGGAGCTAACACCGGGGAGCTGTTTTTT. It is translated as CASRVTGANTGELFF.

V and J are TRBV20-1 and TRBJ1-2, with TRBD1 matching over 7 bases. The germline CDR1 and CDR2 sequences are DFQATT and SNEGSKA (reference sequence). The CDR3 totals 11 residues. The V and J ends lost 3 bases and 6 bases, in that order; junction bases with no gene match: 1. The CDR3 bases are TGCAGTGCTAGGGGACAGAATGGCTACACCTTC. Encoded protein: CSARGQNGYTF.

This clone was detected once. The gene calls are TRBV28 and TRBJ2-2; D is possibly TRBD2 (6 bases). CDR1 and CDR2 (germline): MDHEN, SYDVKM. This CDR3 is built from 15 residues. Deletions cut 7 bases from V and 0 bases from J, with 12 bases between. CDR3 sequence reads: CASTGVGANTGELFF. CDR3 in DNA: TGTGCCAGCACGGGAGTTGGGGCGAACACCGGGGAGCTGTTTTTT.

The CDR3 protein is CASRSGGMQETQYF. Here the CDR3 DNA reads TGCGCCAGCAGATCGGGGGGGATGCAAGAGACCCAGTACTTC. The chain combines TRBV5-1 with TRBJ2-5, with 8 bases fitting TRBD2. V trimming: 5 bases; J trimming: 2 bases; junction bases outside the gene matches: 5. The CDR3 has 14 residues. Germline CDR1 SGHRS, CDR2 YFSETQ.

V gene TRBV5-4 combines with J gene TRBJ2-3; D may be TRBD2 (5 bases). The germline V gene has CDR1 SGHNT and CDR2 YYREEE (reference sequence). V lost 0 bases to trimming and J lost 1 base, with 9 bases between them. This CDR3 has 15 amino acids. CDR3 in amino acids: CASSLAMRGTDTQYF. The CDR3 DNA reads TGTGCCAGCAGCTTGGCAATGCGGGGCACAGATACGCAGTATTTT.

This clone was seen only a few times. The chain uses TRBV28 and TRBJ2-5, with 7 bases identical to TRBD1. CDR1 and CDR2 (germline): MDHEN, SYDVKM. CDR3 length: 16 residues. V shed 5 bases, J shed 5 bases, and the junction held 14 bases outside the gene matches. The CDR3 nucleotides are TGTGCCAGCAGTCCTCGGACAGGCTCTTATTGGGAGACCCAGTACTTC. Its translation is CASSPRTGSYWETQYF.

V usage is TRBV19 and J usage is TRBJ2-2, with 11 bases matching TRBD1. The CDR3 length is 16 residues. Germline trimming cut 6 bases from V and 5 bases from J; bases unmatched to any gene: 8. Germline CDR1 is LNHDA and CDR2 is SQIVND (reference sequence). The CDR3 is CASRAGTGGFTGELFF. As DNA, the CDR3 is TGTGCCAGTAGAGCCGGGACAGGGGGTTTTACCGGGGAGCTGTTTTTT.

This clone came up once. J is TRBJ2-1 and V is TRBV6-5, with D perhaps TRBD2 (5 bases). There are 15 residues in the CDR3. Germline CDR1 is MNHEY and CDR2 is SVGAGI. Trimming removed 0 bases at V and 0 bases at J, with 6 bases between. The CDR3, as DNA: TGTGCCAGCAGTTACTCGGCGGGCTCCTACAATGAGCAGTTCTTC. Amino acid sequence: CASSYSAGSYNEQFF.

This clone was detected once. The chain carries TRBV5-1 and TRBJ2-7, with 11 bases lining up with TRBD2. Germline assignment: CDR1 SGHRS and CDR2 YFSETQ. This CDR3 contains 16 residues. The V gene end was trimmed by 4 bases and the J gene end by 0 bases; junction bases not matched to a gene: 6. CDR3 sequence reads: CASSLMTSGTSYEQYF. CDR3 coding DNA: TGCGCCAGCAGCCTCATGACTAGCGGGACCTCCTACGAGCAGTACTTC.

This chain's CDR3 is CASSRTGGTYGYTF. The CDR3 nucleotides are TGCGCCAGCAGCCGGACAGGGGGGACCTATGGCTACACCTTC. The genes are TRBV5-1 and TRBJ1-2, with 10 bases that match TRBD1. Unmatched junction bases numbered 4, after V lost 4 bases and J lost 4 bases. This CDR3 has 14 residues. CDR1 and CDR2 (germline): SGHRS, YFSETQ.

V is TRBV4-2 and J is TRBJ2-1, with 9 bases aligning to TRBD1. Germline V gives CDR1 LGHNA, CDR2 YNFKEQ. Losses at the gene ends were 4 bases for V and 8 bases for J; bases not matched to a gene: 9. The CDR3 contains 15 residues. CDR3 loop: CASSLGTGWFDEQFF. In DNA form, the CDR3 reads TGTGCCAGCAGCCTCGGGACAGGGTGGTTCGATGAGCAGTTCTTC.

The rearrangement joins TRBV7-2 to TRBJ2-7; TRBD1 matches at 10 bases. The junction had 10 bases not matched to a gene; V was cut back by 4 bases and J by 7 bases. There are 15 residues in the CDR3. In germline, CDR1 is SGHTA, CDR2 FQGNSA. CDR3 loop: CASSYPGTGAGEQYF. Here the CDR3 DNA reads TGTGCCAGCAGCTACCCCGGGACAGGGGCGGGGGAGCAGTACTTC.

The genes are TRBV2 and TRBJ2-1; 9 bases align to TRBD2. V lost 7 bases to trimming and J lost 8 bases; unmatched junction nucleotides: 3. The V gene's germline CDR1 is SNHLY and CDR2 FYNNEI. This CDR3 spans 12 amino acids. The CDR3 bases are TGTGCCAGCACGGGCGGGGGGGATGAGCAGTTCTTC. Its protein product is CASTGGGDEQFF. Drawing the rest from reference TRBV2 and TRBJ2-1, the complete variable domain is EPEVTQTPSHQVTQMGQEVILRCVPISNHLYFYWYRQILGQKVEFLVSFYNNEISEKSEIFDDQFSVERPDGSNFTLKIRSTKLEDSAMYFCASTGGGDEQFFGPGTRLTVL.

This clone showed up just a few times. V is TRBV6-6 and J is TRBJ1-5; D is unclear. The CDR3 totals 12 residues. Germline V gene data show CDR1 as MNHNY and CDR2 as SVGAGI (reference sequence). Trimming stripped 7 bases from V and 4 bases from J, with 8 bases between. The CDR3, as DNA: TGTGCCAGCAAAAACCTAAATCAGCCCCAGCATTTT. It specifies CASKNLNQPQHF.

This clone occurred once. CDR3 in DNA: TGTGCCAGCAGTTCCAGCGGGAGGGCAGCCAAAAACATTCAGTACTTC. Translation gives CASSSSGRAAKNIQYF. The chain employs TRBV28 and TRBJ2-4; 10 nucleotides align to TRBD2. Trimming at V came to 4 bases and at J to 0 bases, leaving 3 bases not matched to a gene. The germline gives CDR1 MDHEN, CDR2 SYDVKM. The CDR3 is 16 residues long.

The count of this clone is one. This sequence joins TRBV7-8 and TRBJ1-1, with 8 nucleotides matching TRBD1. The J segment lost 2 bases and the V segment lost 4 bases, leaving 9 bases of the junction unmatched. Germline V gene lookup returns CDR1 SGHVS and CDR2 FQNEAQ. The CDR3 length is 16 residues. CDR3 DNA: TGTGCCAGCAGCTACGACAGGGGATGGGGCAACACTGAAGCTTTCTTT. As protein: CASSYDRGWGNTEAFF.

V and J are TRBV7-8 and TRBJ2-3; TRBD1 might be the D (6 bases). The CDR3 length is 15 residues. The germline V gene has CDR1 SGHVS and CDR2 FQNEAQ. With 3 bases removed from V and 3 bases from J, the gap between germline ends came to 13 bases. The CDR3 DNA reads TGTGCCAGCAGCTTGGTTGGACAGAGAACAGATACGCAGTATTTT. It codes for CASSLVGQRTDTQYF.

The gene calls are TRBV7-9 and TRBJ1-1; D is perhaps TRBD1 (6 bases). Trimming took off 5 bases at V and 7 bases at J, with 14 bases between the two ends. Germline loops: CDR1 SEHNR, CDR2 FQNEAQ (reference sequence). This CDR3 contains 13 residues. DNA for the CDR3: TGTGCCAGCAGCAGCCCTACAGGGAATGAAGCTTTCTTT. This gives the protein CASSSPTGNEAFF.

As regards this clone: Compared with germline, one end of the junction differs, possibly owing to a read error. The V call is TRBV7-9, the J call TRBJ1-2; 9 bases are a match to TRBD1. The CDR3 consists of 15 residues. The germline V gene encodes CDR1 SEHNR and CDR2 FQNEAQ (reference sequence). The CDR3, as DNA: TGTTCCAGCAGCCCATGGGACAGGGAGATGGCGGGCTACACCTTC. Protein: CSSSPWDREMAGYTF.

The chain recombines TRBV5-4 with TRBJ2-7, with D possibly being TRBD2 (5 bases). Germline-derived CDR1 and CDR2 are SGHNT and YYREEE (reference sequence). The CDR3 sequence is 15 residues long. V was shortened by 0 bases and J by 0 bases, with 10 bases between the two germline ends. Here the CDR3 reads CASSLGGLSSYEQYF. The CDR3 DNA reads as TGTGCCAGCAGCTTGGGAGGGTTGAGCTCCTACGAGCAGTACTTC.

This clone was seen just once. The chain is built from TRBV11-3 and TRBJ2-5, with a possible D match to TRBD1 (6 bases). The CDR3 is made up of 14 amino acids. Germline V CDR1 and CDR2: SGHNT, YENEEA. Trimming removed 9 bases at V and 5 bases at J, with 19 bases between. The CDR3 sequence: CASLKRGSGETQYF. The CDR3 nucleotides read TGTGCCAGTCTAAAAAGGGGGTCTGGGGAGACCCAGTACTTC.

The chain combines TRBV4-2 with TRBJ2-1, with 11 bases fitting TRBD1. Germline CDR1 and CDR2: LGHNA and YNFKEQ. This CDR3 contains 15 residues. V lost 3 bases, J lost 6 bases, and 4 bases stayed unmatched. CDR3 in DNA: TGTGCCAGCAGCCAGACCGGGACAGGGGGCAATGAGCAGTTCTTC. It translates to CASSQTGTGGNEQFF.

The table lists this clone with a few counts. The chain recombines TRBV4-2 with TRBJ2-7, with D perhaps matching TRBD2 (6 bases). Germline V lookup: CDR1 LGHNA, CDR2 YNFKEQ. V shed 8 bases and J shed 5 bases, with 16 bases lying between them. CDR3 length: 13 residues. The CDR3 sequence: CASSQERVDEQYF. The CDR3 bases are TGTGCCAGCTCCCAGGAGCGGGTTGACGAGCAGTACTTC.

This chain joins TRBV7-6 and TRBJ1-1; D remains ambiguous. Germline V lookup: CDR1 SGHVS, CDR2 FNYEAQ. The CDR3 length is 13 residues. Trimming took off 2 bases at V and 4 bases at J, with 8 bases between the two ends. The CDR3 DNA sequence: TGTGCCAGCAGCTTAAGTGCAGTCACTGAAGCTTTCTTT. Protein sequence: CASSLSAVTEAFF.

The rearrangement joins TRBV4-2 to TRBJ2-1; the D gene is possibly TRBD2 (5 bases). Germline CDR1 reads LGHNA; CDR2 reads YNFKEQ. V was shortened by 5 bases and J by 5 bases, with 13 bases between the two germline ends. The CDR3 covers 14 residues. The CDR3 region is CASSFGGADNEQFF. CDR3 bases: TGTGCCAGCAGCTTCGGAGGCGCGGACAATGAGCAGTTCTTC.

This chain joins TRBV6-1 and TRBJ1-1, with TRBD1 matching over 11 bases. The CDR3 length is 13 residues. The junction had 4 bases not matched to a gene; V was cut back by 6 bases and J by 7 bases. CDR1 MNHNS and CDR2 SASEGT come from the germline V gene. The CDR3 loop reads CASRDRGLSEAFF. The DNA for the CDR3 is TGTGCCAGCAGGGACAGGGGGCTGAGTGAAGCTTTCTTT.

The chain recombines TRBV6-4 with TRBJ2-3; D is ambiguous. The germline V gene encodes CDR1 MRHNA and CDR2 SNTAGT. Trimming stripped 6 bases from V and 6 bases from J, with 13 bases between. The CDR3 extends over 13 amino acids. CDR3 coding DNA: TGTGCCAGCAGGGAGACTGCGGCCGATACGCAGTATTTT. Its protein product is CASRETAADTQYF.

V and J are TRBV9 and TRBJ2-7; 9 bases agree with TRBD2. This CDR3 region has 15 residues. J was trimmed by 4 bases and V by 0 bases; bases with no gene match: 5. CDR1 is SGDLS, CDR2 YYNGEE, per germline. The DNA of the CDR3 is TGTGCCAGCAGCGTAGGGGCTAGCGGGGTTTACGAGCAGTACTTC. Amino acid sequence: CASSVGASGVYEQYF.